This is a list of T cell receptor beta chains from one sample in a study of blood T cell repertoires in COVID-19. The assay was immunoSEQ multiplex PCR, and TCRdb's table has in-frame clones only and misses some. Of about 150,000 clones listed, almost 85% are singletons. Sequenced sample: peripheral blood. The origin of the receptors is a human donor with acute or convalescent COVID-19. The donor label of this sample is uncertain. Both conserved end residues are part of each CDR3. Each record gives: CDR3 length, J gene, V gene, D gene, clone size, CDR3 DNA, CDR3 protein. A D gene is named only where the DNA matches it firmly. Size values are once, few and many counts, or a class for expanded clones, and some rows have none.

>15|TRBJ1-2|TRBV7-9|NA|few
TGTGCCAGCAGCCAGACAGGTACGGAGAACTATGGCTACACCTTC
CASSQTGTENYGYTF
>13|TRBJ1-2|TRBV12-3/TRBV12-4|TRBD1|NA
TGTGCCAGCAGTTTCGGGGACAGTGACGGCTACACCTTC
CASSFGDSDGYTF
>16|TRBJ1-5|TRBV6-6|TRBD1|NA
TGTGCCAGCAGTTACTCGAACAGGGGGCATGGTCAGCCCCAGCATTTT
CASSYSNRGHGQPQHF
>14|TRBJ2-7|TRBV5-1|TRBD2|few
TGCGCCAGCAGCTTGGGCGGACTAGCGACGGAGCAGTACTTC
CASSLGGLATEQYF
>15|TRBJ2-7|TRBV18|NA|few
TGTGCCAGCTCACTTAATAGACAGAGCTCCTACGAGCAGTACTTC
CASSLNRQSSYEQYF
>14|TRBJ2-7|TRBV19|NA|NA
TGTGCCAGTAGTATAACCGGGACTTTAGACGAGCAGTACTTC
CASSITGTLDEQYF
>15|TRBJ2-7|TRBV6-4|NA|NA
TGTGCCAGCCGTGGAGCAGGGCTGTTCTCCTACGAGCAGTACTTC
CASRGAGLFSYEQYF
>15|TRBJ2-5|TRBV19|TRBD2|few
TGTGCCAGTAGTATCGGCGGGGGGGCACAAGAGACCCAGTACTTC
CASSIGGGAQETQYF
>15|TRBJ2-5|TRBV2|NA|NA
TGTGCCAGCAGTACACAGGGAAACGCGGGAGAGACCCAGTACTTC
CASSTQGNAGETQYF
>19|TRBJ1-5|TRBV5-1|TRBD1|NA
TGCGCCAGCAGCCCTCCCACTCCGGGACAGAGTGCCAGCAATCAGCCCCAGCATTTT
CASSPPTPGQSASNQPQHF
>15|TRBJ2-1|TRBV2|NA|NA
TGTGCCAGCAGTGATGAGGGTCCTGTGGTGAATGAGCAGTTCTTC
CASSDEGPVVNEQFF
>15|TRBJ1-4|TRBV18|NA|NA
TGTGCCAGTTCCGGCGGGGGGCTGACTAATGAAAAACTGTTTTTT
CASSGGGLTNEKLFF
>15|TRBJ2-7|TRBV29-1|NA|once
TGCAGCGTTGTAGGGGGTTGGGGGTCCTCCTACGAGCAGTACTTC
CSVVGGWGSSYEQYF
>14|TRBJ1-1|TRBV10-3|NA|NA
TGTGCCATCAGTGAGTCCCGACAGTCCACTGAAGCTTTCTTT
CAISESRQSTEAFF
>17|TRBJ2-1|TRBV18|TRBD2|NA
TGTGCCAGCTCACCTATCCCGACTAGCGAAAACTACAATGAGCAGTTCTTC
CASSPIPTSENYNEQFF
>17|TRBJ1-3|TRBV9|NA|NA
TGTGCCAGCAGCCCCAGCGGGGGGGGGCTCTCTGGAAACACCATATATTTT
CASSPSGGGLSGNTIYF
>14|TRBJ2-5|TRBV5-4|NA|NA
TGTGCCAGCAGCTTGGGCGGGCTCCAAGAGACCCAGTACTTC
CASSLGGLQETQYF
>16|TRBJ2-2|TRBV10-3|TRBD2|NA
TGTGCCATCAGTGAGGCTAGCGGGGGAAACACCGGGGAGCTGTTTTTT
CAISEASGGNTGELFF
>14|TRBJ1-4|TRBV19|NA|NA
TGTGCCAGTACCAAGCAGGGAAGATATGAAAAACTGTTTTTT
CASTKQGRYEKLFF
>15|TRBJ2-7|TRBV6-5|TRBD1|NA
TGTGCCAGCAGGGCAGGGGGTCGGGGCTCCTACGAGCAGTACTTC
CASRAGGRGSYEQYF
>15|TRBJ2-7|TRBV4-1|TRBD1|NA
TGCGCCAGCAGCCAAGATTCGGCAGGGGGCTACGAGCAGTACTTC
CASSQDSAGGYEQYF
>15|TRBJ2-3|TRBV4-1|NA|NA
TGCGCCAGCAGCCAAGGGCTAGCAAGCACAGATACGCAGTATTTT
CASSQGLASTDTQYF
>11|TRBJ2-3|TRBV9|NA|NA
TGTGCCAGCAGCGCACAAGATACGCAGTATTTT
CASSAQDTQYF
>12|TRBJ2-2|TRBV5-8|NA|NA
TGTGCCAGCAGCTTTTCTCCCGGGGAGCTGTTTTTT
CASSFSPGELFF
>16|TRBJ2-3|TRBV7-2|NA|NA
TGTGCCAGCAGCTCGACGGGGGATAGGAGGAGAGATACGCAGTATTTT
CASSSTGDRRRDTQYF
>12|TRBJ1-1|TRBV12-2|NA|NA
TGTGCCGCGCCCAGGGGGCGGACTGAAGCTTTCTTT
CAAPRGRTEAFF
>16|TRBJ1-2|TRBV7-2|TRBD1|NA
TGTGCCAGCAGCAAAGACCTCGACAGGGCGAACTATGGCTACACCTTC
CASSKDLDRANYGYTF
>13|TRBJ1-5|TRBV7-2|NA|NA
TGTGCCAGCAGCTTAAAGGGGGATCAGCCCCAGCATTTT
CASSLKGDQPQHF
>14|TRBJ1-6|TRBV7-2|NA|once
TGTGCCAGCAGCTTACTGTTAGGAGATTCACCCCTCCACTTT
CASSLLLGDSPLHF
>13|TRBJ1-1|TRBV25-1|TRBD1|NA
TGCGCCAGCAGTGGACAGGGGAACGCTGAAGCTTTCTTT
CASSGQGNAEAFF
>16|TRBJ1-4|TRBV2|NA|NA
TGTGCCAGCAGTGAAACGACAGCGAACCGGAATGAAAAACTGTTTTTT
CASSETTANRNEKLFF
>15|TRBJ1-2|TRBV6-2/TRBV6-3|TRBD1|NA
TGTGCCAGCAGTCCCGGACAGGACCGCAACTATGGCTACACCTTC
CASSPGQDRNYGYTF